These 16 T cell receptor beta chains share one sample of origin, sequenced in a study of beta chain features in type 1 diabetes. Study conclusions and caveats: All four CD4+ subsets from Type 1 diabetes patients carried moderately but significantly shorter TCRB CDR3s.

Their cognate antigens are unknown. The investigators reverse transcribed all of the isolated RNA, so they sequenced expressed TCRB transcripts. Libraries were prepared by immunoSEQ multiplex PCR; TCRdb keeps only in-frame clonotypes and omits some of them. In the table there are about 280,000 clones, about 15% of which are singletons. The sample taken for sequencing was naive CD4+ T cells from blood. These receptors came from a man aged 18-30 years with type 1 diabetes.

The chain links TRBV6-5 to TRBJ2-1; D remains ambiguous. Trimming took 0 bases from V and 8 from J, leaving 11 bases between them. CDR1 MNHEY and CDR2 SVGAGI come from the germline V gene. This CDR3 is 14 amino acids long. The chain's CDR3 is CASSYSVLAHEQFF. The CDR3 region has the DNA TGTGCCAGCAGTTACTCGGTGTTAGCCCATGAGCAGTTCTTC.

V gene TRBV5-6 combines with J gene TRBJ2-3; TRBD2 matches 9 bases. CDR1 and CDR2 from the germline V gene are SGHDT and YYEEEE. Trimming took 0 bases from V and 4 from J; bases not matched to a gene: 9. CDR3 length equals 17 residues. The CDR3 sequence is CASSLAVLAGNADTQYF. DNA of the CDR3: TGTGCCAGCAGCTTGGCGGTGCTAGCGGGGAACGCAGATACGCAGTATTTT.

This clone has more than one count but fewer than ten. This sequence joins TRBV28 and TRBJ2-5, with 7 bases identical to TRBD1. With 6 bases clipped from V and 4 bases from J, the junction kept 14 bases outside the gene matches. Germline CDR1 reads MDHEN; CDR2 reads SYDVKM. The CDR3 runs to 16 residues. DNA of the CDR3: TGTGCCAGCAGGACTGACAAGAAGGGGGCCTCAGAGACCCAGTACTTC. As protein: CASRTDKKGASETQYF.

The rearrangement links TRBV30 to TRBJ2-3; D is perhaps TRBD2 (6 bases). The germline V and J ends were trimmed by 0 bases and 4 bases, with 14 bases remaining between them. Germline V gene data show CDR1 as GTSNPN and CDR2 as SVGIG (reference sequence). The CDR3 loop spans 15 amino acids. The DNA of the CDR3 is TGTGCCTGGAGTGTAAGTGGGGGGTTCTCAGATACGCAGTATTTT. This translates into CAWSVSGGFSDTQYF. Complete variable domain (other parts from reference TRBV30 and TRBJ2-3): SQTIHQWPATLVQPVGSPLSLECTVEGTSNPNLYWYRQAAGRGLQLLFYSVGIGQISSEVPQNLSASRPQDRQFILSSKKLLLSDSGFYLCAWSVSGGFSDTQYFGPGTRLTVL.

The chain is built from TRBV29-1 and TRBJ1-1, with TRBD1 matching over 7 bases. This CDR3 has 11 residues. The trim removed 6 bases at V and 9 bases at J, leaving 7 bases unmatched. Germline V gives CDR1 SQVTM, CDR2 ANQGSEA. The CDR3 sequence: CSVRKGAQAFF. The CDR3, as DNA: TGCAGCGTCAGAAAGGGGGCTCAAGCTTTCTTT.

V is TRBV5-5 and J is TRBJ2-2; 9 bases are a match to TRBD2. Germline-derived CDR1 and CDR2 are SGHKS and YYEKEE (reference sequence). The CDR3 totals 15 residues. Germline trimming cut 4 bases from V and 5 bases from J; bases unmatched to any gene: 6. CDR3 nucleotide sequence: TGTGCCAGCAGCGAGGGACTAGCAGGGACCGGGGAGCTGTTTTTT. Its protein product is CASSEGLAGTGELFF.

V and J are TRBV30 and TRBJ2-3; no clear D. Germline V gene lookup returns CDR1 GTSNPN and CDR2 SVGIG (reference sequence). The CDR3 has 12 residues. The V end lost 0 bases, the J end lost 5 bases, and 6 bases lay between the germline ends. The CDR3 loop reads CAWSVQQDTQYF. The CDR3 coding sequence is TGTGCCTGGAGTGTACAGCAAGATACGCAGTATTTT.

CDR3 sequence: CASSFGTSGYNEQFF. As DNA, the CDR3 is TGTGCCAGCAGCTTCGGGACTAGCGGCTACAATGAGCAGTTCTTC. V usage is TRBV7-9 and J usage is TRBJ2-1; 11 bases match TRBD2. The CDR3 consists of 15 residues. Germline assignment: CDR1 SEHNR and CDR2 FQNEAQ (reference sequence). J was trimmed by 3 bases and V by 3 bases; bases with no gene match: 1.

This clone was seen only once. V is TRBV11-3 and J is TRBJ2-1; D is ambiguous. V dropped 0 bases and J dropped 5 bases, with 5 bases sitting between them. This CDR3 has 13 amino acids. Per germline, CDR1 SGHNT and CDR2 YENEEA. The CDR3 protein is CASSLDANNEQFF. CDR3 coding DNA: TGTGCCAGCAGCTTAGATGCGAACAATGAGCAGTTCTTC.

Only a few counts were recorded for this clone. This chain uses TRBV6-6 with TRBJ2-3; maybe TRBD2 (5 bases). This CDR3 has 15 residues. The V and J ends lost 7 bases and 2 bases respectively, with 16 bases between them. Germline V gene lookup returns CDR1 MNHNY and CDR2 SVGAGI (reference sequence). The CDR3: CASTPDRGYTDTQYF. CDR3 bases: TGTGCCAGCACCCCCGACCGGGGATACACAGATACGCAGTATTTT.

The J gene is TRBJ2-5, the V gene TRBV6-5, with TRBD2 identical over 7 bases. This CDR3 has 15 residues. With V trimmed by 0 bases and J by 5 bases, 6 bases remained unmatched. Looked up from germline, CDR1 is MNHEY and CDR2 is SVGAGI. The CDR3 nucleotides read TGTGCCAGCAGTTACTCCGGGGAGGGTACGGAGACCCAGTACTTC. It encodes CASSYSGEGTETQYF.

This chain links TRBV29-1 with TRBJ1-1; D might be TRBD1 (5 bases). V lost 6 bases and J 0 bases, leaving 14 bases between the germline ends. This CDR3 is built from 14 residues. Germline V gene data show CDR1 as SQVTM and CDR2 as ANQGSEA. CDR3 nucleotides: TGCAGCGTCCGGGGGAGGTGGCTGAACACTGAAGCTTTCTTT. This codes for CSVRGRWLNTEAFF.

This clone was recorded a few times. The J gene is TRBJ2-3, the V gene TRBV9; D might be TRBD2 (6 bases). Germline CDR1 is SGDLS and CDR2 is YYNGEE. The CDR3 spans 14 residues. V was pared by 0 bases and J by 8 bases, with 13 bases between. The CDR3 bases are TGTGCCAGCAGCGTAGTGGAGGGGCCCGTTACGCAGTATTTT. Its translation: CASSVVEGPVTQYF.

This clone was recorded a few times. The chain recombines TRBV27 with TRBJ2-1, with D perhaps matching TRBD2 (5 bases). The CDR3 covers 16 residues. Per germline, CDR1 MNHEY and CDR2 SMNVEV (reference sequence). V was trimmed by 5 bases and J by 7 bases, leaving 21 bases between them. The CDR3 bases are TGTGCCAGCAGTCCCCGACGGTCGAGGAGGTATAATGAGCAGTTCTTC. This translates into CASSPRRSRRYNEQFF.

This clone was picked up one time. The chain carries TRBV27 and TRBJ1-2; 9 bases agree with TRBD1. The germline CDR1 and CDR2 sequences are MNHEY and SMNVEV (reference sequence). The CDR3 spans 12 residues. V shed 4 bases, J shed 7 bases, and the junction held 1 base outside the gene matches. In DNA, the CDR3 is TGTGCCAGCAGTTCGGACAGGGGTGGCTACACCTTC. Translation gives CASSSDRGGYTF.

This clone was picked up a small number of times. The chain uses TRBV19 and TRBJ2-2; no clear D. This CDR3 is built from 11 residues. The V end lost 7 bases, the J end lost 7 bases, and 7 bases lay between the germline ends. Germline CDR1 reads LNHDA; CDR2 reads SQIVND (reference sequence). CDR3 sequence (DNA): TGTGCCAGTACTAGAGTCGGGGAGCTGTTTTTT. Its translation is CASTRVGELFF.